What follows describes a single T cell receptor beta chain. The antigen is undetermined. The study recruited healthy Caucasian donors from Russia who were aged about 6 to 90. Isolation per sample recovered at least 6 million PBMCs. This record belongs to a study of blood T cells in healthy people across ages. The CDR3 covers 16 residues. CDR1 is SGHTA, CDR2 FQGTGA, per germline. Trimming cost V 2 bases and J 2 bases, with 14 bases left between them. Whole-study results and caveats: Strong correlation was found linking TCR beta diversity to naive T cell percentage. Long-lived donors exceeded aged donors in naive CD4+ cells and diversity.

Together with a sample-barcoded 5' primer, a J-beta primer mix was included in a second PCR lasting about 6 to 11 cycles. TCRdb passed the 5' RACE reads through MiXCR, listing each CDR3 protein once. The table has roughly 800,000 distinct CDR3 sequences, roughly 53% seen once; the top ten hold approximately 40%. The chain couples TRBV7-3 to TRBJ2-3; D may be TRBD2 (6 bases). This TCR came from an elderly man in good health. Sequenced sample: blood. In DNA form, the CDR3 reads TGTGCCAGCAGCTTAGCCGGGGGTCAGTACACAGATACGCAGTATTTT. Its translation: CASSLAGGQYTDTQYF.